The 5 T cell receptor beta chains below all came from one sample that was sequenced in a study of CD8 T cells in ankylosing spondylitis. In TCRdb, the 5' RACE reads were re-called with MiXCR into one record per CDR3 protein. This table holds more than 250,000 distinct CDR3 sequences, roughly 11% found once. The sequencing sample was made of blood, either unsorted or a sorted T cell fraction (not recorded which). The receptors shown here come from a female donor with ankylosing spondylitis or in good health (not recorded which).

This clonotype has ten or more counts. The V gene is TRBV6-1, the J gene TRBJ1-1, with D unresolved. V was shortened by 11 bases and J by 1 base, with 14 bases between the two germline ends. CDR3 length: 13 residues. CDR1 MNHNS and CDR2 SASEGT come from the germline V gene. CDR3 nucleotides: TGTGCCGGCCGACGGCCTCCGAACACTGAAGCTTTCTTT. Amino acids: CAGRRPPNTEAFF.

This clonotype was observed a few times. CDR3 amino acids: CASSQSPGYEQYF. The CDR3 DNA reads TGTGCCAGCAGCCAGTCCCCCGGCTACGAGCAGTACTTC. The chain uses TRBV3-1 and TRBJ2-7; D is ambiguous. Trimming stripped 3 bases from V and 3 bases from J, with 9 bases between. Germline V gene data show CDR1 as LGHDT and CDR2 as YNNKEL (reference sequence). This CDR3 spans 13 amino acids.

This clonotype appeared a few times. The rearrangement links TRBV7-3 to TRBJ2-1; 8 bases map to TRBD2. The CDR3 runs to 15 residues. Germline CDR1 reads SGHTA; CDR2 reads FQGTGA. Germline trimming cut 5 bases from V and 2 bases from J; bases unmatched to any gene: 5. CDR3 coding DNA: TGTGCCAGCAGCATAAGCGGGGGCACCTACAATGAGCAGTTCTTC. This encodes CASSISGGTYNEQFF.

This clonotype has at least ten counts. The rearrangement uses TRBV10-3 and TRBJ1-4; unclear D gene. CDR3 length equals 13 residues. Between the trimmed V and J ends, which lost 2 bases and 5 bases, there was a span of 6 bases. Germline values: CDR1 ENHRY, CDR2 SYGVKD. The CDR3 DNA reads TGTGCCATCAGTGAGACAGAGAATGAAAAACTGTTTTTT. Translation gives CAISETENEKLFF.

The sample holds a few counts of this clonotype. The V and J genes are TRBV28 and TRBJ2-3; maybe TRBD2 (5 bases). Germline values: CDR1 MDHEN, CDR2 SYDVKM. CDR3 length: 16 amino acids. Trimming left V 4 bases short and J 5 bases short, with 19 bases between. CDR3 bases: TGTGCCAGCAGTTCCTCCCAGACGGGCCGGGGAGATACGCAGTATTTT. It encodes CASSSSQTGRGDTQYF.